The next 27 T cell receptor beta chains were all read from a single sample in a study of blood T cell repertoires in COVID-19 (TCRdb year 2020). Receptor amplification or capture employed the immunoSEQ multiplex PCR assay. TCRdb took this table from immuneACCESS and kept in-frame rearrangements with V and J called. Such tables lack part of the clones; where checked against another copy, unresolved V genes explain under half of the gap, and the rest is unexplained. The sample has around 130,000 clones on record, about 83% of them singletons. The ten largest clones take up approximately 15% of the sample. Sequenced input: peripheral blood. The receptors originated from a man in his fifties or sixties with acute or convalescent COVID-19.

This sequence joins TRBV4-1 and TRBJ2-3; TRBD1 is a possible D gene (6 bases). This CDR3 is 16 amino acids long. Germline CDR1 MGHRA, CDR2 YSYEKL. The V end lost 0 bases, the J end lost 1 base, and 11 bases lay between the germline ends. The chain's CDR3 is CASSQDSHRGTDTQYF. In DNA form, the CDR3 reads TGCGCCAGCAGCCAAGATTCGCACAGGGGCACAGATACGCAGTATTTT.

This clone has more than one count but fewer than ten. The chain combines TRBV2 with TRBJ2-1, with a possible D match to TRBD1 (6 bases). CDR3 length: 13 residues. Trimming removed 2 bases from V and 5 bases from J, with 7 bases in between. Germline CDR1 is SNHLY and CDR2 is FYNNEI. The CDR3 reads CASSENRDNEQFF. The CDR3 DNA is TGTGCCAGCAGTGAAAACAGGGACAATGAGCAGTTCTTC.

The rearrangement links TRBV12-3 or TRBV12-4 to TRBJ2-1, with TRBD2 matching 11 bases. The trim removed 10 bases at V and 9 bases at J, leaving 8 bases unmatched. This CDR3 has 13 residues. The CDR3 spells CANRLAGSSEQFF. The CDR3 nucleotides read TGTGCCAACAGACTAGCGGGGTCCAGTGAGCAGTTCTTC.

There are a few counts of this clone. V is TRBV15 and J is TRBJ2-2; possibly TRBD2 for D (5 bases). CDR1 and CDR2 (germline): LNHNV, YYDKDF (reference sequence). The CDR3 is 14 amino acids. Trimming cost V 8 bases and J 2 bases, with 12 bases left between them. As DNA, the CDR3 is TGTGCCACCGCCTCGGGGATTAACACCGGGGAGCTGTTTTTT. Its translation is CATASGINTGELFF. The variable domain in full, with the rest retrieved from reference TRBV15 and TRBJ2-2, is DAMVIQNPRYQVTQFGKPVTLSCSQTLNHNVMYWYQQKSSQAPKLLFHYYDKDFNNEADTPDNFQSRRPNTSFCFLDIRSPGLGDTAMYLCATASGINTGELFFGEGSRLTVL.

This CDR3 is CASSHSTGGWTEAFF. The CDR3, as DNA: TGCGCCAGCAGCCATTCTACAGGGGGCTGGACTGAAGCTTTCTTT. The chain couples TRBV4-1 to TRBJ1-1, with 9 bases that match TRBD1. Germline V CDR1 and CDR2: MGHRA, YSYEKL. CDR3 length: 15 amino acids. J was trimmed by 5 bases and V by 3 bases; bases with no gene match: 7.

The J gene is TRBJ2-3, the V gene TRBV6-2 or TRBV6-3; weak D call: TRBD2 (5 bases). The V gene lost 2 bases and the J gene lost 5 bases, with 8 bases spanning the gap. CDR1 is MNHEY, CDR2 SVGEGT, per germline. This CDR3 comprises 13 residues. CDR3 nucleotide sequence: TGTGCCAGCAGTTACCTAGCTCAAGATACGCAGTATTTT. It specifies CASSYLAQDTQYF.

The V and J genes are TRBV5-1 and TRBJ1-2, with 8 bases lining up with TRBD1. From germline, CDR1 is SGHRS and CDR2 YFSETQ. CDR3 length equals 13 residues. V shed 2 bases, J shed 5 bases, and the junction held 2 bases outside the gene matches. The CDR3 DNA follows: TGCGCCAGCAGCTTTGGGACAGGTTATGGCTACACCTTC. Protein product: CASSFGTGYGYTF.

The chain combines TRBV18 with TRBJ2-7; TRBD2 matches 16 bases. Germline V CDR1 and CDR2: KGHSH, LQKENI. The CDR3 is made up of 16 amino acids. The J segment lost 5 bases and the V segment lost 4 bases, leaving 5 bases of the junction unmatched. The CDR3: CASSLGTSGGADEQYV. The CDR3 DNA sequence: TGTGCCAGCTCACTAGGGACTAGCGGGGGGGCCGACGAGCAGTACGTC.

The J gene is TRBJ2-7, the V gene TRBV18; D possibly corresponds to TRBD1 (5 bases). The ends were cut back, 3 bases at V and 4 bases at J, with 16 bases in the middle. This CDR3 region has 15 residues. CDR1 and CDR2 from the germline V gene are KGHSH and LQKENI. The CDR3 region is CASSPETAGNYEQYF. The DNA for the CDR3 is TGTGCCAGCTCACCGGAGACTGCAGGGAATTACGAGCAGTACTTC.

V gene TRBV6-6 combines with J gene TRBJ1-1, with a weak D call TRBD1 (5 bases). V was clipped by 6 bases and J by 8 bases, with 16 bases between them. The CDR3 length is 13 residues. Germline V gene sequence: CDR1 MNHNY, CDR2 SVGAGI (reference sequence). The CDR3 loop is CASRSGPQTEAFF. The CDR3 coding sequence is TGTGCCAGCAGATCAGGGCCCCAGACCGAAGCTTTCTTT.

The chain links TRBV6-5 to TRBJ1-4; D is unclear. V gave up 8 bases and J gave up 0 bases, with 4 bases separating them. The CDR3 length is 12 residues. The germline gives CDR1 MNHEY, CDR2 SVGAGI. CDR3 amino acids: CASGATNEKLFF. The CDR3 nucleotides are TGTGCCAGCGGAGCAACTAATGAAAAACTGTTTTTT.

The J gene is TRBJ1-5, the V gene TRBV2; possible D gene TRBD1, 6 bases. CDR3 length equals 16 residues. The V gene's germline CDR1 is SNHLY and CDR2 FYNNEI. The V gene lost 5 bases and the J gene lost 3 bases, with 17 bases spanning the gap. DNA of the CDR3: TGTGCCAGCAGTCCTTGGACAGTAAGCGTCAATCAGCCCCAGCATTTT. Translating gives CASSPWTVSVNQPQHF.

The chain recombines TRBV5-4 with TRBJ2-2, with 7 bases identical to TRBD1. Germline V CDR1 and CDR2: SGHNT, YYREEE (reference sequence). The CDR3 covers 14 residues. Trimming cost V 0 bases and J 7 bases; bases outside gene matches: 3. The CDR3 DNA follows: TGTGCCAGCAGCTTGGTCGGACAGGACGGGGAGCTGTTTTTT. This translates into CASSLVGQDGELFF.

This clone is a singleton in its sample. V is TRBV27 and J is TRBJ2-5; D remains ambiguous. Germline CDR1 reads MNHEY; CDR2 reads SMNVEV (reference sequence). V lost 3 bases and J 0 bases, leaving 5 bases between the germline ends. This CDR3 contains 13 residues. The CDR3 DNA reads TGTGCCAGCAGTTTCCAGTACCAAGAGACCCAGTACTTC. The encoded protein is CASSFQYQETQYF.

This chain joins TRBV30 and TRBJ2-5; 7 bases are shared with TRBD1. The trim removed 7 bases at V and 4 bases at J, leaving 12 bases unmatched. The CDR3 covers 14 residues. Germline values: CDR1 GTSNPN, CDR2 SVGIG (reference sequence). CDR3: CASVRQGTTETQYF. The CDR3, as DNA: TGTGCCTCGGTTCGACAGGGTACAACAGAGACCCAGTACTTC.

This clone was counted a few times. This rearrangement joins TRBV19 to TRBJ1-5; 8 positions match TRBD1. Germline-derived CDR1 and CDR2 are LNHDA and SQIVND (reference sequence). V lost 7 bases and J lost 9; bases outside the gene matches: 8. The CDR3 loop spans 13 amino acids. The CDR3 nucleotides read TGTGCCAGTACTGGAACAGGGGGTAGGCCCCAGCATTTT. This encodes CASTGTGGRPQHF.

V gene TRBV30 combines with J gene TRBJ2-2; D is unclear. Per the germline V gene, CDR1 is GTSNPN and CDR2 is SVGIG (reference sequence). V lost 2 bases, J lost 6 bases, and 13 bases lay in between. The CDR3 totals 14 residues. The DNA for the CDR3 is TGTGCCTGGAGTATCTCCCCGTTAGCCGGGGAGCTGTTTTTT. It translates to CAWSISPLAGELFF.

J is TRBJ1-5 and V is TRBV15, with 9 bases aligning to TRBD1. Germline CDR1 is LNHNV and CDR2 is YYDKDF (reference sequence). The CDR3 is 17 amino acids. The ends lost 3 bases at V and 2 bases at J; junction bases unmatched: 8. The chain's CDR3 is CATSSQQGARGNQPQHF. The CDR3 region has the DNA TGTGCCACCAGCAGCCAACAGGGGGCGAGGGGCAATCAGCCCCAGCATTTT.

This chain joins TRBV2 and TRBJ2-2, with D tentatively TRBD1 (5 bases). This CDR3 is 14 amino acids long. The ends were cut back, 4 bases at V and 4 bases at J, with 10 bases in the middle. The germline CDR1 and CDR2 sequences are SNHLY and FYNNEI. In DNA form, the CDR3 reads TGTGCCAGCAGTGTCTCGCAGGGCACCGGGGAGCTGTTTTTT. As protein: CASSVSQGTGELFF.

V and J are TRBV9 and TRBJ1-2; maybe TRBD1 (5 bases). Germline CDR1 SGDLS, CDR2 YYNGEE. V was shortened by 2 bases and J by 7 bases, with 18 bases between the two germline ends. This CDR3 has 15 amino acids. In DNA form, the CDR3 reads TGTGCCAGCAGCGTTCAGGGAAACCCGACCCTTGGCTACACCTTC. Translation gives CASSVQGNPTLGYTF.

The rearrangement joins TRBV10-2 to TRBJ2-2; 8 nucleotides match TRBD2. V was pared by 10 bases and J by 2 bases, with 12 bases of the junction left unmatched. Germline V gene data show CDR1 as WSHSY and CDR2 as SAAADI. CDR3 length: 16 residues. CDR3 protein: CATRVAGGGNTGELFF. The CDR3 DNA is TGCGCCACCAGAGTTGCGGGGGGCGGCAACACCGGGGAGCTGTTTTTT.

The chain employs TRBV27 and TRBJ2-1, with unresolved D. Germline V lookup: CDR1 MNHEY, CDR2 SMNVEV (reference sequence). The CDR3 spans 14 residues. V was shortened by 4 bases and J by 5 bases, with 12 bases between the two germline ends. DNA for the CDR3: TGTGCCAGCAGTTCACGGCAGGCGAACAATGAGCAGTTCTTC. Encoded protein: CASSSRQANNEQFF.

The chain carries TRBV19 and TRBJ1-1; 11 bases fit TRBD1. The CDR3 extends over 14 amino acids. With V trimmed by 6 bases and J by 4 bases, 4 bases remained unmatched. Germline V lookup: CDR1 LNHDA, CDR2 SQIVND (reference sequence). The CDR3 loop is CASSHGTGGTEAFF. As DNA, the CDR3 is TGTGCCAGTAGCCACGGGACAGGGGGCACTGAAGCTTTCTTT.

This clone was found many times. This chain connects TRBV10-2 to TRBJ2-2; D is possibly TRBD2 (6 bases). V was cut by 4 bases and J by 5 bases, with 14 bases left in between. In germline, CDR1 is WSHSY, CDR2 SAAADI. The CDR3 sequence is 15 residues long. As DNA, the CDR3 is TGCGCCAGCAGTGCTAAGGCGGGATGGACCGGGGAGCTGTTTTTT. Its translation: CASSAKAGWTGELFF.

The chain combines TRBV28 with TRBJ1-1, with D possibly TRBD1 on 5 matching bases. This CDR3 region has 15 residues. CDR1 MDHEN and CDR2 SYDVKM come from the germline V gene. The V end was cut by 10 bases, the J end by 3 bases, with 21 bases between. The DNA of the CDR3 is TGTGCCACCGATTTGGGACTCGGGGTGGACACTGAAGCTTTCTTT. The encoded protein is CATDLGLGVDTEAFF.

V usage is TRBV10-1 and J usage is TRBJ1-4, with 10 bases lining up with TRBD1. V trimming: 0 bases; J trimming: 5 bases; junction bases outside the gene matches: 3. The CDR3 contains 16 residues. Germline CDR1 reads WNHNN; CDR2 reads SYGVQD (reference sequence). The CDR3 loop reads CASSESSTGGNEKLFF. The CDR3 coding sequence is TGCGCCAGCAGTGAGTCGTCGACAGGGGGCAATGAAAAACTGTTTTTT.

This clone was counted between two and nine times. This chain's CDR3 is CASATSASYEQYF. In DNA, the CDR3 is TGCGCCAGCGCGACTAGCGCTTCCTACGAGCAGTACTTC. The J gene is TRBJ2-7, the V gene TRBV5-1, with 8 positions matching TRBD2. V lost 7 bases and J lost 1; bases outside the gene matches: 4. The CDR3 has 13 amino acids. Germline CDR1 SGHRS, CDR2 YFSETQ.